This T cell receptor (beta chain) was recorded in a study of T cell changes during pregnancy in multiple sclerosis. The table came from immunoSEQ multiplex PCR; TCRdb's copy has only in-frame clones and leaves some out. This table has roughly 11,000 clones, around four fifths appearing once. V lost 6 bases, J lost 0 bases, and 9 bases lay in between. CDR1 is LNHDA and CDR2 is SQIVND in the germline V gene (reference sequence). The CDR3 loop spans 15 amino acids. The rearrangement joins TRBV19 to TRBJ2-6; D gene ambiguous. The sequencing here drew on CD8+ T cells from peripheral blood mononuclear cells, taken after pregnancy. The source is a female donor in good health, enrolled as a control in a pregnancy study. This chain's CDR3 is CASSAGLSGANVLTF. The CDR3 nucleotides are TGTGCCAGTAGCGCAGGCCTCTCTGGGGCCAACGTCCTGACTTTC. The whole variable domain, remainder taken from reference TRBV19 and TRBJ2-6, is DGGITQSPKYLFRKEGQNVTLSCEQNLNHDAMYWYRQDPGQGLRLIYYSQIVNDFQKGDIAEGYSVSREKKESFPLTVTSAQKNPTAFYLCASSAGLSGANVLTFGAGSRLTVL.